Listed below are T cell receptor beta chains from one sample, sequenced in a study of T cell changes during pregnancy in multiple sclerosis. TCRdb's table, derived via immunoSEQ multiplex PCR, lists solely in-frame clones and lacks some. The sample yields some 100,000 clones, approximately 92% seen once. The sample here was peripheral blood, taken in the second trimester of pregnancy. Every receptor here comes from a female donor with multiple sclerosis, enrolled in a pregnancy study. CDR3s include the opening cysteine and the closing phenylalanine or tryptophan. D genes are given only for firm matches. For some rows the clone size is stated as once, few or many, or as a class when expanded; others skip it.

clone_size: -; j_call: TRBJ1-3; d_call: TRBD1; v_call: TRBV10-1; cdr3_aa: CASSPTGTGMNSGNTIYF; cdr3_nt: TGCGCCAGCAGCCCCACCGGGACAGGGATGAACTCTGGAAACACCATATATTTT
clone_size: -; j_call: TRBJ2-7; d_call: TRBD2; v_call: TRBV19; cdr3_aa: CASSLGTRSYEQYF; cdr3_nt: TGTGCCAGTAGTCTTGGGACTAGAAGCTACGAGCAGTACTTC
clone_size: -; j_call: TRBJ2-1; d_call: -; v_call: TRBV28; cdr3_aa: CASNGESGLYNEQFF; cdr3_nt: TGTGCCAGCAATGGTGAGTCCGGACTTTACAATGAGCAGTTCTTC
clone_size: -; j_call: TRBJ2-2; d_call: -; v_call: TRBV15; cdr3_aa: CATSARGETRELFF; cdr3_nt: TGTGCCACCAGTGCCAGGGGGGAAACCCGGGAGCTGTTTTTT
clone_size: -; j_call: TRBJ2-3; d_call: -; v_call: TRBV6-6; cdr3_aa: CASSLYRVSTDTQYF; cdr3_nt: TGTGCCAGCAGTCTCTACAGGGTTAGCACAGATACGCAGTATTTT
clone_size: -; j_call: TRBJ1-1; d_call: -; v_call: TRBV7-2; cdr3_aa: CASSSAGHTNTEAFF; cdr3_nt: TGTGCCAGCAGCTCCGCCGGACACACGAACACTGAAGCTTTCTTT
clone_size: -; j_call: TRBJ1-1; d_call: -; v_call: TRBV7-3; cdr3_aa: CASSLGQRNTEAFF; cdr3_nt: TGTGCCAGCAGCTTAGGACAGAGGAACACTGAAGCTTTCTTT
clone_size: -; j_call: TRBJ2-1; d_call: TRBD2; v_call: TRBV9; cdr3_aa: CASSQTSGVGSYNEQFF; cdr3_nt: TGTGCCAGCAGTCAGACTAGCGGGGTCGGCTCCTACAATGAGCAGTTCTTC
clone_size: -; j_call: TRBJ1-1; d_call: TRBD1; v_call: TRBV10-3; cdr3_aa: CAISFRTGVNTEAFF; cdr3_nt: TGTGCCATCAGCTTCCGGACAGGGGTGAACACTGAAGCTTTCTTT
clone_size: once; j_call: TRBJ2-1; d_call: -; v_call: TRBV10-2; cdr3_aa: CASSDVAAQFF; cdr3_nt: TGCGCCAGCAGTGACGTAGCGGCGCAGTTCTTC
clone_size: -; j_call: TRBJ1-5; d_call: -; v_call: TRBV18; cdr3_aa: CASSSEVSNQPQHF; cdr3_nt: TGTGCCAGCTCGAGCGAAGTTAGCAATCAGCCCCAGCATTTT
clone_size: -; j_call: TRBJ2-7; d_call: TRBD2; v_call: TRBV5-4; cdr3_aa: CASTGTSGRGEQYF; cdr3_nt: TGTGCCAGCACCGGGACTAGCGGGAGGGGGGAGCAGTACTTC
clone_size: -; j_call: TRBJ2-1; d_call: TRBD2; v_call: TRBV7-2; cdr3_aa: CASSLGIAGGNEQFF; cdr3_nt: TGTGCCAGCAGCTTAGGAATAGCGGGGGGGAATGAGCAGTTCTTC
clone_size: -; j_call: TRBJ2-5; d_call: TRBD1; v_call: TRBV28; cdr3_aa: CASSSPRQGTGQETQYF; cdr3_nt: TGTGCCAGCAGTTCTCCACGACAGGGAACGGGCCAAGAGACCCAGTACTTC
clone_size: -; j_call: TRBJ1-5; d_call: -; v_call: TRBV6-5; cdr3_aa: CASSLTRSNQPQHF; cdr3_nt: TGTGCCAGCAGCCTGACCAGGAGCAATCAGCCCCAGCATTTT
clone_size: -; j_call: TRBJ2-4; d_call: -; v_call: TRBV5-4; cdr3_aa: CASSSGVAAKNIQYF; cdr3_nt: TGTGCCAGCAGCTCAGGGGTGGCGGCCAAAAACATTCAGTACTTC
clone_size: once; j_call: TRBJ2-3; d_call: TRBD2; v_call: TRBV7-2; cdr3_aa: CASSVTSGGLTDTQYF; cdr3_nt: TGTGCCAGCAGCGTAACTAGCGGGGGGCTCACAGATACGCAGTATTTT
clone_size: once; j_call: TRBJ1-1; d_call: -; v_call: TRBV5-1; cdr3_aa: CASSLEPRVNTEAFF; cdr3_nt: TGCGCCAGCAGCTTGGAACCCAGGGTGAACACTGAAGCTTTCTTT
clone_size: -; j_call: TRBJ1-4; d_call: -; v_call: TRBV27; cdr3_aa: CASSFSQGRNEKLFF; cdr3_nt: TGTGCCAGCAGTTTCTCCCAGGGGCGAAACGAAAAACTGTTTTTT
clone_size: -; j_call: TRBJ2-3; d_call: TRBD2; v_call: TRBV6-5; cdr3_aa: CASTLLAGDTQYF; cdr3_nt: TGTGCCAGCACCTTACTAGCGGGAGATACGCAGTATTTT
clone_size: -; j_call: TRBJ2-3; d_call: TRBD2; v_call: TRBV28; cdr3_aa: CASSSSGTSVDTQYF; cdr3_nt: TGTGCCAGCAGTTCCTCCGGGACTAGCGTAGATACGCAGTATTTT
clone_size: -; j_call: TRBJ2-1; d_call: TRBD2; v_call: TRBV28; cdr3_aa: CASKREAEQFF; cdr3_nt: TGTGCCAGCAAGCGGGAAGCCGAGCAGTTCTTC
clone_size: -; j_call: TRBJ1-1; d_call: TRBD1; v_call: TRBV11-2; cdr3_aa: CASRRTGQGFPFF; cdr3_nt: TGTGCCAGCAGACGTACGGGACAGGGGTTTCCTTTCTTT
clone_size: -; j_call: TRBJ1-1; d_call: -; v_call: TRBV30; cdr3_aa: CAWKFLSTVNTEAFF; cdr3_nt: TGTGCCTGGAAGTTTTTATCGACAGTGAACACTGAAGCTTTCTTT
clone_size: -; j_call: TRBJ1-2; d_call: -; v_call: TRBV9; cdr3_aa: CASSVEVGTDGYTF; cdr3_nt: TGTGCCAGCAGCGTAGAGGTAGGGACTGATGGCTACACCTTC
clone_size: -; j_call: TRBJ2-1; d_call: TRBD2; v_call: TRBV5-1; cdr3_aa: CASSTSSGGELREQFF; cdr3_nt: TGCGCCAGCAGCACATCTAGCGGGGGGGAACTTCGTGAGCAGTTCTTC
clone_size: -; j_call: TRBJ2-3; d_call: TRBD2; v_call: TRBV11-2; cdr3_aa: CASSWGTSGGSYTQYF; cdr3_nt: TGTGCCAGCAGCTGGGGGACTAGCGGGGGGTCATATACGCAGTATTTT
clone_size: -; j_call: TRBJ2-1; d_call: TRBD2; v_call: TRBV11-2; cdr3_aa: CASSLEGLAGGNEQFF; cdr3_nt: TGTGCCAGCAGCTTAGAGGGGCTAGCGGGAGGCAATGAGCAGTTCTTC
clone_size: -; j_call: TRBJ2-5; d_call: -; v_call: TRBV6-5; cdr3_aa: CASGKDWTQYF; cdr3_nt: TGTGCCAGTGGCAAGGACTGGACCCAGTACTTC
clone_size: -; j_call: TRBJ1-5; d_call: -; v_call: TRBV7-3; cdr3_aa: CASSQGPNQPQHF; cdr3_nt: TGTGCCAGCAGCCAGGGGCCGAATCAGCCCCAGCATTTT
clone_size: -; j_call: TRBJ2-1; d_call: -; v_call: TRBV5-1; cdr3_aa: CASSLSNEQFF; cdr3_nt: TGCGCCAGCAGCTTGTCGAATGAGCAGTTCTTC
clone_size: -; j_call: TRBJ1-1; d_call: -; v_call: TRBV7-2; cdr3_aa: CASSEPGYTEAFF; cdr3_nt: TGTGCCAGCAGCGAACCGGGTTACACTGAAGCTTTCTTT
clone_size: once; j_call: TRBJ2-7; d_call: -; v_call: TRBV5-5; cdr3_aa: CASSLGLSSYEQYF; cdr3_nt: TGTGCCAGCAGCCTGGGCCTGAGCTCCTACGAGCAGTACTTC
clone_size: -; j_call: TRBJ2-5; d_call: TRBD2; v_call: TRBV19; cdr3_aa: CASSIGPGPGLAIQETQYF; cdr3_nt: TGTGCCAGTAGTATAGGTCCGGGCCCGGGACTAGCGATACAAGAGACCCAGTACTTC
clone_size: -; j_call: TRBJ1-4; d_call: -; v_call: TRBV5-1; cdr3_aa: CASSPSGSTNEKLFF; cdr3_nt: TGCGCCAGCAGCCCTTCAGGGTCAACTAATGAAAAACTGTTTTTT
clone_size: -; j_call: TRBJ2-3; d_call: -; v_call: TRBV5-1; cdr3_aa: CASSTPPYTDTQYF; cdr3_nt: TGCGCCAGCAGCACACCCCCATACACAGATACGCAGTATTTT
clone_size: -; j_call: TRBJ1-3; d_call: -; v_call: TRBV2; cdr3_aa: CASSERGTVGNTIYF; cdr3_nt: TGTGCCAGCAGTGAAAGGGGCACCGTTGGAAACACCATATATTTT
clone_size: -; j_call: TRBJ1-2; d_call: -; v_call: TRBV6-8; cdr3_aa: CASRSDLSYGYTF; cdr3_nt: TGTGCCAGCAGGAGCGACCTTTCCTATGGCTACACCTTC
clone_size: -; j_call: TRBJ1-1; d_call: TRBD1; v_call: TRBV5-8; cdr3_aa: CASSSWTGQMNTEAFF; cdr3_nt: TGTGCCAGCAGCTCCTGGACAGGGCAAATGAACACTGAAGCTTTCTTT
clone_size: once; j_call: TRBJ1-1; d_call: -; v_call: TRBV11-2; cdr3_aa: CASSVGPTVNEAFF; cdr3_nt: TGTGCCAGCAGCGTAGGCCCTACTGTGAATGAAGCTTTCTTT
clone_size: -; j_call: TRBJ2-1; d_call: TRBD2; v_call: TRBV13; cdr3_aa: CASSRLAGGRNEQFF; cdr3_nt: TGTGCCAGCAGTCGACTAGCGGGGGGGCGAAATGAGCAGTTCTTC
clone_size: -; j_call: TRBJ2-2; d_call: -; v_call: TRBV18; cdr3_aa: CASSQSTGVWVGELFF; cdr3_nt: TGTGCCAGCTCACAATCTACGGGAGTTTGGGTCGGGGAGCTGTTTTTT
clone_size: once; j_call: TRBJ2-3; d_call: TRBD2; v_call: TRBV30; cdr3_aa: CAWRKPLAGGPFSTDTQYF; cdr3_nt: TGTGCCTGGAGGAAACCACTAGCGGGGGGTCCCTTTAGCACAGATACGCAGTATTTT
clone_size: few; j_call: TRBJ1-1; d_call: -; v_call: TRBV7-7; cdr3_aa: CASSVWQAFF; cdr3_nt: TGTGCCAGCAGCGTTTGGCAGGCTTTCTTT
clone_size: -; j_call: TRBJ1-3; d_call: -; v_call: TRBV7-9; cdr3_aa: CASSLPTQRTASAGNTIYF; cdr3_nt: TGTGCCAGCAGCTTACCGACCCAACGGACAGCGTCGGCTGGAAACACCATATATTTT
clone_size: -; j_call: TRBJ2-1; d_call: -; v_call: TRBV5-1; cdr3_aa: CASSPTGSYNEQFF; cdr3_nt: TGCGCCAGCAGCCCGACCGGGAGTTACAATGAGCAGTTCTTC
clone_size: -; j_call: TRBJ2-7; d_call: TRBD2; v_call: TRBV18; cdr3_aa: CASSPGRALGDEQYF; cdr3_nt: TGTGCCAGCTCACCCGGGAGGGCCCTCGGGGACGAGCAGTACTTC
clone_size: -; j_call: TRBJ1-5; d_call: TRBD1; v_call: TRBV2; cdr3_aa: CASRGQGYQPQHF; cdr3_nt: TGTGCCAGCAGGGGACAGGGGTATCAGCCCCAGCATTTT
clone_size: once; j_call: TRBJ2-1; d_call: -; v_call: TRBV7-8; cdr3_aa: CASSSPMREEQFF; cdr3_nt: TGTGCCAGCAGCTCTCCGATGAGGGAGGAGCAGTTCTTC
clone_size: few; j_call: TRBJ1-1; d_call: -; v_call: TRBV6-5; cdr3_aa: CASSYNGYRDTEAFF; cdr3_nt: TGTGCCAGCAGTTACAACGGGTATCGGGACACTGAAGCTTTCTTT
clone_size: -; j_call: TRBJ2-2; d_call: TRBD2; v_call: TRBV18; cdr3_aa: CASSGLAEAGELFF; cdr3_nt: TGTGCCAGCTCGGGACTAGCTGAGGCCGGGGAGCTGTTTTTT
clone_size: -; j_call: TRBJ2-1; d_call: TRBD2; v_call: TRBV2; cdr3_aa: CASSEPGLAGVSEQFF; cdr3_nt: TGTGCCAGCAGTGAACCGGGACTAGCGGGAGTCAGTGAGCAGTTCTTC
clone_size: -; j_call: TRBJ2-7; d_call: -; v_call: TRBV6-1; cdr3_aa: CASSERQGSNEQYF; cdr3_nt: TGTGCCAGCAGTGAAAGGCAGGGGAGCAACGAGCAGTACTTC
clone_size: -; j_call: TRBJ2-1; d_call: -; v_call: TRBV5-1; cdr3_aa: CASSPGQYNEQFF; cdr3_nt: TGCGCCAGCAGCCCCGGACAGTACAATGAGCAGTTCTTC
clone_size: -; j_call: TRBJ2-5; d_call: TRBD2; v_call: TRBV4-2; cdr3_aa: CASSQEAGGLIPETQYF; cdr3_nt: TGTGCCAGCAGCCAAGAAGCGGGGGGCCTTATTCCAGAGACCCAGTACTTC